The clone carrying this T cell receptor (beta chain) was seen ten or more times. Its target is not known. This sample was included in a study of tumor-infiltrating lymphocytes in primary liver carcinoma. Bulk tissue was left unsorted, and RNA and DNA were co-extracted from 20-30 mg of it. Every tumor yielded five separate sampled regions. Findings of the study overall: Tumor-adjacent and tumor-blood pairs overlapped less than tumor region pairs did. Only about 8-25% of top clones were detected in all five tumor regions. Tumor top-250-clone fractions significantly exceeded those of blood (p = 0.039).

TCR beta cDNA was made from 500 ng total RNA with a constant-region primer. TCR beta libraries came from three nested multiplex PCR rounds using slightly modified ARM-PCR. Amplification in the first two PCR rounds was performed using TRBV1-TRBV30 forward primers and a C-beta reverse primer for about 10 cycles each. MiXCR, run by TCRdb on the multiplex PCR reads, gives a single entry per CDR3 protein. The sample has about 120,000 distinct CDR3 sequences; about 59% are singletons. The CDR3 extends over 12 amino acids. The V segment lost 6 bases and the J segment 7 bases; nucleotides outside the gene matches: 2. Per the germline V gene, CDR1 is MNHEY and CDR2 is SVGAGI.

The J gene is TRBJ1-4, the V gene TRBV6-5; 7 bases match TRBD1. Material: liver tumor tissue from sampling region 1. This sample's subset: tumor region T1, superior pole. This receptor was taken from a woman aged 60-70 years with primary liver carcinoma and hepatitis B virus infection. The CDR3 DNA follows: TGTGCCAGCAGGCAGGGGGGTGAAAAACTGTTTTTT. Its translation is CASRQGGEKLFF.